This is a list of T cell receptor beta chains from one sample in a study of cytomegalovirus exposure and HLA in healthy donors. Only in-frame clones appear in the TCRdb table, and some are missing; sequencing was by immunoSEQ multiplex PCR. The sample holds 200,000 to 300,000 clones, approximately 85% seen once. Sequencing was done on a sample of PBMCs. These receptors all come from a woman aged 40 to 49 in good health and CMV-seropositive. Both conserved end residues are part of each CDR3. The D gene is left open where the match is weak. Size is omitted from some rows. Given values are once, few, many or a class for expanded clones.

>TRBJ2-1|.|TRBD2|TRBV10-3
CAISPVLAGLYNEQFF
TGTGCCATCAGTCCTGTACTAGCGGGGCTTTACAATGAGCAGTTCTTC
>TRBJ2-3|.|TRBD1|TRBV7-8
CASSPTPGTGEKQYF
TGTGCCAGCAGCCCCACCCCCGGGACAGGGGAAAAGCAGTATTTT
>TRBJ1-2|.|TRBD1|TRBV28
CASSTTGTGLNYGYTF
TGTGCCAGCAGTACCACCGGGACAGGGCTTAACTATGGCTACACCTTC
>TRBJ1-1|.|.|TRBV7-2
CASSLAPAANTEAFF
TGTGCCAGCAGCTTAGCGCCGGCGGCGAACACTGAAGCTTTCTTT
>TRBJ1-5|once|.|TRBV5-8
CASTPNQPQHF
TGTGCCAGCACCCCAAATCAGCCCCAGCATTTT
>TRBJ1-3|.|.|TRBV15
CATSRVFQTSGNTIYF
TGTGCCACCAGCAGAGTTTTCCAGACATCTGGAAACACCATATATTTT
>TRBJ2-7|.|TRBD1|TRBV15
CATSAPGQYGYEQYF
TGTGCCACCAGCGCACCGGGACAGTATGGCTACGAGCAGTACTTC
>TRBJ2-1|.|TRBD2|TRBV2
CASNPSSGSANEQFF
TGTGCCAGCAATCCTTCTAGCGGGAGTGCGAATGAGCAGTTCTTC
>TRBJ2-7|.|.|TRBV5-1
CASTPGTPDGEQYF
TGCGCCAGCACCCCCGGGACACCGGACGGCGAGCAGTACTTC
>TRBJ2-1|.|TRBD2|TRBV15
CATSRDQAGGSYNEQFF
TGTGCCACCAGCAGAGATCAAGCGGGAGGATCCTACAATGAGCAGTTCTTC
>TRBJ2-2|.|.|TRBV5-1
CASSLGDTVTGELFF
TGCGCCAGCAGCTTGGGGGACACCGTCACCGGGGAGCTGTTTTTT
>TRBJ2-7|.|TRBD1|TRBV25-1
CASSESRGLHEQYF
TGTGCCAGCAGTGAATCCAGGGGGCTGCACGAGCAGTACTTC
>TRBJ2-1|few|TRBD2|TRBV5-6
CASSQRLAGLINNEQFF
TGTGCCAGCAGCCAAAGACTAGCGGGATTGATCAACAATGAGCAGTTCTTC
>TRBJ2-1|.|TRBD1|TRBV5-1
CASSLGGTGYNEQFF
TGCGCCAGCAGCTTGGGAGGGACAGGTTACAATGAGCAGTTCTTC
>TRBJ1-5|.|TRBD1|TRBV28
CASSRETPGQNVLGNQPQHF
TGTGCCAGCAGCCGAGAGACCCCGGGACAGAACGTCCTCGGCAATCAGCCCCAGCATTTT